The 9 T cell receptor beta chains below all came from one sample that was sequenced in a study of cytomegalovirus exposure and HLA in healthy donors. The PCR used 60 Vbeta and 13 Jbeta primers. Libraries were prepared by immunoSEQ multiplex PCR; TCRdb keeps only in-frame clonotypes and omits some of them. The sample has roughly 200,000 clones; approximately 84% are singletons. Sequences were obtained from PBMCs. Receptors were obtained from a woman between 35 and 50 years old in good health and CMV-seronegative.

V gene TRBV7-9 combines with J gene TRBJ1-6; a weak D match, TRBD1 (6 bases). This CDR3 spans 15 amino acids. Germline lookup yields CDR1 SEHNR and CDR2 FQNEAQ (reference sequence). Trimming took off 2 bases at V and 7 bases at J, with 12 bases between the two ends. The CDR3 nucleotides are TGTGCCAGCAGCTTATCTTCAGGGGTGAATTCACCCCTCCACTTT. This sequence encodes CASSLSSGVNSPLHF.

This sequence joins TRBV9 and TRBJ2-3; D ambiguous. Germline CDR1 reads SGDLS; CDR2 reads YYNGEE. Trimming took off 2 bases at V and 0 bases at J, with 10 bases between the two ends. The CDR3 has 15 residues. CDR3 in amino acids: CASSVLLTSTDTQYF. DNA of the CDR3: TGTGCCAGCAGCGTCCTCCTGACTAGCACAGATACGCAGTATTTT.

In the case of this clone: Other nucleotide sequences in the sample specify the same CDR3. The V call is TRBV15, the J call TRBJ2-7; 10 nucleotides line up with TRBD1. CDR1 LNHNV and CDR2 YYDKDF come from the germline V gene (reference sequence). CDR3 length: 15 residues. J was trimmed by 7 bases and V by 1 base; bases with no gene match: 7. The CDR3 loop is CATSRGDRGTGEQYF. In nucleotides, the CDR3 is TGTGCCACCAGCAGAGGGGACAGGGGAACGGGAGAGCAGTACTTC.

The chain couples TRBV19 to TRBJ2-1; D perhaps matches TRBD2 (5 bases). V lost 6 bases and J 4 bases, leaving 13 bases between the germline ends. Germline-derived CDR1 and CDR2 are LNHDA and SQIVND (reference sequence). CDR3 length: 14 amino acids. The CDR3 DNA is TGTGCCAGTAGGCGTAGCGCTGCTTACAATGAGCAGTTCTTC. Its translation: CASRRSAAYNEQFF.

This clone was seen a single time. The chain uses TRBV11-2 and TRBJ2-7; D may be TRBD1 (6 bases). The CDR3 has 13 amino acids. V was cut by 6 bases and J by 3 bases, with 12 bases left in between. In germline, CDR1 is SGHAT, CDR2 FQNNGV. This CDR3 is CASRTTGYYEQYF. CDR3 DNA: TGTGCCAGCAGAACAACAGGGTACTACGAGCAGTACTTC.

V is TRBV19 and J is TRBJ2-2; a possible D gene is TRBD2 (7 bases). CDR1 and CDR2 from the germline V gene are LNHDA and SQIVND (reference sequence). The V and J ends lost 7 bases and 6 bases respectively, with 18 bases between them. The CDR3 sequence is 15 residues long. DNA of the CDR3: TGTGCCAGTACCCTCGGGGGGCTTGTTTCCGGGGAGCTGTTTTTT. Amino acids: CASTLGGLVSGELFF.

V is TRBV29-1 and J is TRBJ2-7, with 8 bases matching TRBD1. CDR1 is SQVTM and CDR2 is ANQGSEA in the germline V gene. The CDR3 contains 11 residues. V shed 6 bases and J 5 bases; nucleotides not matched to a gene: 3. CDR3 sequence reads: CSVGQVDEQYF. CDR3 in DNA: TGCAGCGTGGGACAGGTTGACGAGCAGTACTTC.

The V gene is TRBV29-1, the J gene TRBJ1-1; 7 positions match TRBD1. V lost 6 bases and J lost 11; bases outside the gene matches: 15. Germline loops: CDR1 SQVTM, CDR2 ANQGSEA. The CDR3 runs to 13 residues. The CDR3 nucleotides are TGCAGCGTATCCGACAGGGAACCCCCCACTGCTTTCTTT. It codes for CSVSDREPPTAFF. The complete variable domain, with remaining parts taken from reference TRBV29-1 and TRBJ1-1, reads SAVISQKPSRDICQRGTSLTIQCQVDSQVTMMFWYRQQPGQSLTLIATANQGSEATYESGFVIDKFPISRPNLTFSTLTVSNMSPEDSSIYLCSVSDREPPTAFFGQGTRLTVV.

The chain links TRBV4-2 to TRBJ2-2, with D possibly matching TRBD1 (5 bases). CDR3 size: 15 residues. V lost 0 bases to trimming and J lost 4 bases, with 9 bases between them. Per germline, CDR1 LGHNA and CDR2 YNFKEQ. This CDR3 reads CASSQDQTVTGELFF. The CDR3 DNA is TGTGCCAGCAGCCAAGATCAGACAGTCACCGGGGAGCTGTTTTTT.